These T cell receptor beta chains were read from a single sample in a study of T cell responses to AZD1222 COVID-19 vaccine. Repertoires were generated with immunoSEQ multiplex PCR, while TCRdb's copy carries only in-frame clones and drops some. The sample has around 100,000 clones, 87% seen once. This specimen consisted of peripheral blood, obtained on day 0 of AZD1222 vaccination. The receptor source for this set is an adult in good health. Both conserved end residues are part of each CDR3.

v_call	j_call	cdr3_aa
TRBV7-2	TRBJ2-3	CASSAGLAGGGAYF
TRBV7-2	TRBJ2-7	CASSSLAEGYEQYF
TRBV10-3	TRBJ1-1	CAIRRYSGTDYENTEAFF
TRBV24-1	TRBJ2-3	CATGRGGTDTQYF
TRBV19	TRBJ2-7	CASSIPGRGSSYEQYF
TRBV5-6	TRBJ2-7	CASSFSGGSYEQYF
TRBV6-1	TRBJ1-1	CASSDPVMNTEAFF
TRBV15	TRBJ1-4	CATSYPRGGRSNEKLFF
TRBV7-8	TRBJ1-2	CASSFVKANYGYTF
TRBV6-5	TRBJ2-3	CASRTGGKRTDTQYF
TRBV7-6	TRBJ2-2	CASSEAPGPNTGELFF
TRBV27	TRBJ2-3	CASTHGTDTQYF
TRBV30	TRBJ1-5	CAWSAGDSNQPQHF
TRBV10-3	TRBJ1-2	CAISDRTGDGYTF
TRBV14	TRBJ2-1	CASSQAWRGWDEQFF
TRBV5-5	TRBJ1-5	CASSLDRVGQPQHF
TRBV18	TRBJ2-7	CGSSLLPPAPGQGSYEQYF
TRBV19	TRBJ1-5	CASTVGGNQPQHF
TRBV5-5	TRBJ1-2	CASSPGIRDTLNYGYTF
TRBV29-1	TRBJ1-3	CSVAADGPVAGNTIYF
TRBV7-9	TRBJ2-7	CASSLGQGGSYEQYF
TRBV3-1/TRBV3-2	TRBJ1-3	CASSSRDRGPGNTIYF
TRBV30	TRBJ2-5	CAWSPTGQETQYF
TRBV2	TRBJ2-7	CASKLGYEQYF
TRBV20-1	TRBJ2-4	CSASIGLAGAKNIQYF
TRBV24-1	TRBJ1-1	CATSDLRGDKSNTEAFF
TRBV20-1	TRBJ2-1	CSASRATPQFSEQFF
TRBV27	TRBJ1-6	CASSLGTGRASYNSPLHF
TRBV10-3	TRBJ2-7	CAISVPGQPYEQYF
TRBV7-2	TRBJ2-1	CASSPRPAYNEQFF
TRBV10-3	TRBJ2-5	CAISVLAGGPDQETQYF
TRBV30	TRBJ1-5	CAWSPLPRTGLQPQHF
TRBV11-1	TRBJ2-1	CASSPRGSLTNEQFF
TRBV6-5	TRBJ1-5	CASSLTGGGNQPQHF
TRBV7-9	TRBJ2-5	CASSLGAGRGRGETQYF
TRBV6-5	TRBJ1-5	CASSGTGIQPQHF
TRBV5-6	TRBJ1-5	CASSLGPGTGRGNQPQHF
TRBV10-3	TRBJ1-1	CAIRGQGGDTEAFF
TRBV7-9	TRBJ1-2	CASSTRTGRGTDYTF
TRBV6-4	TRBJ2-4	CASSYREGNIQYF
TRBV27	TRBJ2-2	CASTVSGITGELFF
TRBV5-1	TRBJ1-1	CATRQGLGRMNTEAFF
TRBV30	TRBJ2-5	CAWSVGPGLAETQYF
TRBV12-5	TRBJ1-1	CASGFPRSGEAFF
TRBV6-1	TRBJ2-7	CASSETHGLYEQYF
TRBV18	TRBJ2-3	CASSRYSTSAGFRTDTQYF
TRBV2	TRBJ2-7	CASEGGAWQYF
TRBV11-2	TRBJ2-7	CASSPRQGYEQYF
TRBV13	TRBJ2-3	CASSSSGTTSTDTQYF
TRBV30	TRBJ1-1	CAWKPPYLGAFF
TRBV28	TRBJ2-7	CASSSTSGALSEQYF
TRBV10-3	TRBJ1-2	CAISEVGYDGYTF
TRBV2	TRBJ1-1	CASSVGTSPEAFF
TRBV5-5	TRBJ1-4	CASSFRQGQRGNF
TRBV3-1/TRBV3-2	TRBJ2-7	CASSPWTEGEQYF
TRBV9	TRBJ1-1	CASRGEGGGAFF
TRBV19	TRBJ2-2	CASSMPGQSRSTGELFF
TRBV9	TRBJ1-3	CASSARPVSGNTIYF
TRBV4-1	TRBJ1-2	CASSQDGDSPTNYGYTF
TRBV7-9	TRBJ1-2	CASSLEPTRDYGYTF